The 18 T cell receptor beta chains below all came from one sample that was sequenced in a study of blood T cell repertoires in COVID-19. Libraries were prepared by immunoSEQ multiplex PCR; TCRdb keeps only in-frame clonotypes and omits some of them. The sample holds hundreds of thousands of clones, 85% seen once. Sequenced sample: peripheral blood. These receptors were obtained from a man aged 50-60 years with active or convalescent COVID-19.

The chain links TRBV12-3 or TRBV12-4 to TRBJ2-5, with TRBD2 as a possible D gene (6 bases). V was shortened by 5 bases and J by 4 bases, with 11 bases between the two germline ends. The CDR3 has 13 residues. The CDR3 bases are TGTGCCAGCAGTGGGCGGGATAGAGAGACCCAGTACTTC. Translation gives CASSGRDRETQYF.

The V gene is TRBV25-1, the J gene TRBJ1-1; TRBD1 is a possible D gene (6 bases). Germline lookup yields CDR1 MGHDK and CDR2 SYGVNS. The germline V and J ends were trimmed by 4 bases and 4 bases, with 10 bases remaining between them. This CDR3 has 13 amino acids. The CDR3 sequence is CASSAQGITEAFF. CDR3 sequence (DNA): TGTGCCAGCAGTGCACAGGGCATCACTGAAGCTTTCTTT.

The chain is built from TRBV27 and TRBJ2-7, with D maybe TRBD1 (7 bases). V lost 3 bases, J lost 3 bases, and 15 bases lay in between. The CDR3 spans 15 residues. Germline V gene data show CDR1 as MNHEY and CDR2 as SMNVEV (reference sequence). The CDR3 DNA sequence: TGTGCCAGCAGTTTCTCCAGGGGGGAGATCTACGAGCAGTACTTC. As protein: CASSFSRGEIYEQYF.

This clone was seen only once. The chain joins TRBV19 to TRBJ1-5; tentatively, D is TRBD1 (6 bases). The CDR3 length is 15 residues. Germline V lookup: CDR1 LNHDA, CDR2 SQIVND (reference sequence). V shed 7 bases and J shed 0 bases, with 13 bases lying between them. The CDR3 DNA follows: TGTGCCAGTATGGGAGGGGGATATAGCAATCAGCCCCAGCATTTT. Residues: CASMGGGYSNQPQHF. The whole variable domain, filled in from reference TRBV19 and TRBJ1-5, reads DGGITQSPKYLFRKEGQNVTLSCEQNLNHDAMYWYRQDPGQGLRLIYYSQIVNDFQKGDIAEGYSVSREKKESFPLTVTSAQKNPTAFYLCASMGGGYSNQPQHFGDGTRLSIL.

The V call is TRBV19, the J call TRBJ1-5, with D possibly matching TRBD1 (6 bases). V lost 11 bases and J lost 7, with 21 bases in between. CDR1 is LNHDA and CDR2 is SQIVND in the germline V gene (reference sequence). The CDR3 totals 14 residues. The CDR3 loop is CAGGGQVIGQPQHF. DNA of the CDR3: TGTGCCGGCGGGGGGCAGGTGATTGGACAGCCCCAGCATTTT.

The chain links TRBV19 to TRBJ2-1; a possible D gene is TRBD1 (6 bases). Trimming cost V 7 bases and J 9 bases, with 16 bases left between them. Germline V CDR1 and CDR2: LNHDA, SQIVND (reference sequence). CDR3 length: 13 residues. Written as DNA, the CDR3 is TGTGCCAGTACGCACCCACAGGGCGCTGAGCAGTTCTTC. Translation gives CASTHPQGAEQFF.

This CDR3 is CASSPIPSGNEQFF. The DNA of the CDR3 is TGTGCCAGCTCACCAATCCCTAGCGGCAATGAGCAGTTCTTC. The gene calls are TRBV18 and TRBJ2-1; TRBD2 matches at 7 bases. Germline trimming cut 2 bases from V and 6 bases from J; bases unmatched to any gene: 4. CDR3 length: 14 amino acids. Germline CDR1 reads KGHSH; CDR2 reads LQKENI.

The rearrangement links TRBV13 to TRBJ2-1; 10 bases are a match to TRBD2. J gave up 2 bases and V 9 bases, and 4 bases lay outside the gene matches. Germline values: CDR1 PRHDT, CDR2 FYEKMQ (reference sequence). CDR3 size: 14 residues. The CDR3 DNA is TGTGCCAGTACTGGACTAGCGGCCTACAATGAGCAGTTCTTC. This encodes CASTGLAAYNEQFF.

The V gene is TRBV4-1, the J gene TRBJ1-1, with D unresolved. This CDR3 contains 15 residues. CDR1 and CDR2 from the germline V gene are MGHRA and YSYEKL. V shed 2 bases and J shed 2 bases, with 12 bases lying between them. CDR3 sequence (DNA): TGCGCCAGCAGCCAACTACTGCAGGTCAACACTGAAGCTTTCTTT. This codes for CASSQLLQVNTEAFF.

The CDR3 region is CAYSTGALDGYTF. The CDR3 DNA sequence: TGTGCCTACTCGACAGGAGCTCTCGATGGCTACACCTTC. The chain employs TRBV30 and TRBJ1-2; possibly TRBD1 for D (6 bases). V dropped 7 bases and J dropped 6 bases, with 18 bases sitting between them. The CDR3 consists of 13 residues. From germline, CDR1 is GTSNPN and CDR2 SVGIG (reference sequence).

The chain recombines TRBV2 with TRBJ1-3; no clear D gene. V was trimmed by 4 bases and J by 3 bases, leaving 4 bases between them. Germline CDR1 reads SNHLY; CDR2 reads FYNNEI. The CDR3 totals 12 residues. This CDR3 is CASSVRGNTIYF. The DNA of the CDR3 is TGTGCCAGCAGTGTCCGTGGAAACACCATATATTTT.

This clone was picked up one time. The chain recombines TRBV5-1 with TRBJ2-1; the match to TRBD1 covers 7 bases. The V and J ends lost 0 bases and 9 bases, in that order; junction bases with no gene match: 0. Germline CDR1 is SGHRS and CDR2 is YFSETQ. The CDR3 spans 12 residues. CDR3 protein: CASSLGTGEQFF. The CDR3 nucleotides are TGCGCCAGCAGCTTGGGGACAGGTGAGCAGTTCTTC.

This chain joins TRBV7-3 and TRBJ1-1, with D possibly TRBD1 on 6 matching bases. The ends were cut back, 5 bases at V and 7 bases at J, with 20 bases in the middle. Germline CDR1 and CDR2: SGHTA and FQGTGA. The CDR3 spans 15 residues. CDR3 bases: TGTGCCAGCAGCGCCTCCGGGACAACGGGGAGTGAAGCTTTCTTT. Translation gives CASSASGTTGSEAFF.

The V call is TRBV6-2 or TRBV6-3, the J call TRBJ1-1; D not resolved. Germline V gene data show CDR1 as MNHEY and CDR2 as SVGEGT. The V end lost 0 bases, the J end lost 1 base, and 12 bases lay between the germline ends. This CDR3 is 16 amino acids long. The CDR3 nucleotides read TGTGCCAGCAGTTACTCTTCAGGCGGGGAGAACACTGAAGCTTTCTTT. It is translated as CASSYSSGGENTEAFF.

The V and J genes are TRBV18 and TRBJ2-2, with 8 bases fitting TRBD2. The V segment lost 4 bases and the J segment 4 bases; nucleotides outside the gene matches: 5. The CDR3 consists of 15 residues. CDR1 is KGHSH, CDR2 LQKENI, per germline. This CDR3 is CASSRAGVGTGELFF. CDR3 coding DNA: TGTGCCAGCTCACGAGCGGGAGTTGGCACCGGGGAGCTGTTTTTT.

CDR3 in amino acids: CSTRSSGGYTF. In DNA, the CDR3 is TGCAGCACCCGGTCCTCGGGGGGCTACACCTTC. The chain joins TRBV29-1 to TRBJ1-2; D call uncertain. There are 11 residues in the CDR3. The V gene lost 8 bases and the J gene lost 8 bases, with 15 bases spanning the gap. Germline V gene lookup returns CDR1 SQVTM and CDR2 ANQGSEA. Using reference TRBV29-1 and TRBJ1-2 for the parts outside the CDR3, the full variable domain is SAVISQKPSRDICQRGTSLTIQCQVDSQVTMMFWYRQQPGQSLTLIATANQGSEATYESGFVIDKFPISRPNLTFSTLTVSNMSPEDSSIYLCSTRSSGGYTFGSGTRLTVV.

The gene calls are TRBV6-5 and TRBJ1-1, with D perhaps matching TRBD1 (5 bases). This CDR3 spans 13 amino acids. Trimming pared 4 bases from V and 5 bases from J, leaving 11 bases between. CDR1 MNHEY and CDR2 SVGAGI come from the germline V gene. The DNA for the CDR3 is TGTGCCAGCAGTTTCAGACGACAGACTGAAGCTTTCTTT. Amino acids: CASSFRRQTEAFF.

This chain connects TRBV28 to TRBJ2-3, with D maybe TRBD1 (5 bases). V lost 1 base, J lost 4 bases, and 12 bases lay in between. Germline CDR1 and CDR2: MDHEN and SYDVKM. The CDR3 loop spans 15 amino acids. CDR3 amino acids: CASSLSAGFPDTQYF. The CDR3 nucleotides read TGTGCCAGCAGTTTATCCGCAGGGTTTCCAGATACGCAGTATTTT.